What follows are 8 T cell receptor beta chains derived from one specimen sequenced in a study of blood T cells in healthy people across ages (dated by TCRdb to the mid-2010s). Libraries came from 5' RACE. Instrument on record: Illumina HiSeq 2500. A second about 7 to 11 cycle PCR used a sample-barcoded 5' primer and a J-beta primer mix. TCRdb passed the public sequencing reads through fastp at Q25 and MiXCR, retaining productive beta sequences. Under each unique CDR3 protein, matching rows form one entry showing the most common genes and DNA. The sample table shows about 830,000 distinct CDR3 sequences, and nearly 60% are seen once. The ten most abundant clones make up 22% of the sample. The sample taken for sequencing was blood. These receptors were collected from a man younger than 40 in good health.

This rearrangement joins TRBV29-1 to TRBJ2-5; unclear D gene. Germline CDR1 is SQVTM and CDR2 is ANQGSEA. V was clipped by 5 bases and J by 5 bases, with 9 bases between them. This CDR3 spans 11 amino acids. The CDR3 region has the DNA TGCAGCGTTTATAGAGAGGAGACCCAGTACTTC. It specifies CSVYREETQYF.

CDR3 sequence (DNA): TGTGCCAGCAGCGCTGGGTTGGTCTCCTACAATGAGCAGTTCTTC. Translated: CASSAGLVSYNEQFF. V and J are TRBV9 and TRBJ2-1; no firm D call. CDR3 length: 15 amino acids. Germline loops: CDR1 SGDLS, CDR2 YYNGEE. The germline V and J ends were trimmed by 3 bases and 0 bases, with 10 bases remaining between them.

This chain uses TRBV7-2 with TRBJ2-1; 7 bases are shared with TRBD2. The germline CDR1 and CDR2 sequences are SGHTA and FQGNSA. J was trimmed by 7 bases and V by 2 bases; bases with no gene match: 8. There are 15 residues in the CDR3. The CDR3 nucleotides read TGTGCCAGCAGCTTATTGTGGGGGGGGACGAATGAGCAGTTCTTC. Amino acid sequence: CASSLLWGGTNEQFF.

The V call is TRBV5-1, the J call TRBJ2-7; D might be TRBD2 (7 bases). CDR1 is SGHRS, CDR2 YFSETQ, per germline. The CDR3 consists of 14 residues. V was trimmed by 3 bases and J by 2 bases, leaving 12 bases between them. The CDR3 DNA is TGCGCCAGCAGCTGGGGGGAGGGGGCCTACGAGCAGTACTTC. This codes for CASSWGEGAYEQYF. The full variable domain, rest sourced from reference TRBV5-1 and TRBJ2-7, is KAGVTQTPRYLIKTRGQQVTLSCSPISGHRSVSWYQQTPGQGLQFLFEYFSETQRNKGNFPGRFSGRQFSNSRSEMNVSTLELGDSALYLCASSWGEGAYEQYFGPGTRLTVT.

The chain joins TRBV20-1 to TRBJ2-7, with TRBD2 matching over 7 bases. J was trimmed by 4 bases and V by 3 bases; bases with no gene match: 15. Germline CDR1 DFQATT, CDR2 SNEGSKA (reference sequence). This CDR3 is built from 16 residues. CDR3 amino acids: CSASGLAVKGRYEQYF. Written as DNA, the CDR3 is TGCAGTGCTAGTGGTCTAGCGGTTAAAGGGCGATACGAGCAGTACTTC.

There are a few counts of this clonotype. The chain couples TRBV20-1 to TRBJ1-2, with D possibly TRBD1 on 6 matching bases. The CDR3 extends over 12 amino acids. CDR1 and CDR2 (germline): DFQATT, SNEGSKA (reference sequence). The V end was cut by 3 bases, the J end by 8 bases, with 13 bases between. The CDR3 DNA reads as TGCAGTGCTAGTTGGGGGGCGGAGGGCTACACCTTC. Translating gives CSASWGAEGYTF.

The V gene is TRBV2, the J gene TRBJ2-3; D may be TRBD1 or TRBD2 (5 bases each). Trimming removed 3 bases from V and 4 bases from J, with 8 bases in between. In germline, CDR1 is SNHLY, CDR2 FYNNEI. The CDR3 runs 13 residues. The CDR3 sequence: CASSEVGADTQYF. DNA for the CDR3: TGTGCCAGCAGTGAGGTGGGGGCAGATACGCAGTATTTT.

This clonotype turned up a few times. V gene TRBV20-1 combines with J gene TRBJ2-5; 11 nucleotides align to TRBD2. Germline CDR1 and CDR2: DFQATT and SNEGSKA (reference sequence). Trimming cost V 2 bases and J 2 bases; bases outside gene matches: 7. CDR3 length: 16 residues. The CDR3, as DNA: TGCAGTGCTAGATCACCGACTAGCGGGGCTCAAGAGACCCAGTACTTC. Amino acid sequence: CSARSPTSGAQETQYF.